This TCR beta chain was sequenced during a study of CD8 T cells in ankylosing spondylitis. This clonotype has ten or more counts. The antigen is undetermined. The CDR3 contains 14 residues. V was clipped by 4 bases and J by 11 bases, with 23 bases between them. Looked up from germline, CDR1 is DFQATT and CDR2 is SNEGSKA (reference sequence). The study, taken as a whole, reports: The study identified a TCR beta motif of under ten highly homologous variants that appeared characteristic of ankylosing spondylitis blood. Prior literature has documented some motif variants in synovial fluid and blood from reactive arthritis.

Each TCR beta library was made by quantitative 5'-RACE that incorporated molecular barcodes. Each CDR3 protein gets one entry after TCRdb re-called the 5' RACE reads with MiXCR. The repertoire holds more than 200,000 distinct CDR3 sequences, with 20% to 30% as singletons. The TCR was taken from a male donor with ankylosing spondylitis or in good health (not recorded which). The rearrangement joins TRBV20-1 to TRBJ1-2; possible D gene TRBD1, 5 bases. The sequencing input was blood, either unsorted or a sorted T cell fraction (not recorded which). CDR3 DNA sequence: TGCAGTGCTACCGAGATAGGCCTCTCAGGGAGTTACACCTTC. The encoded protein is CSATEIGLSGSYTF.